Here is one TCR beta chain with its context. The sample comes from a study of post-analysis software for immune sequencing data. Unique molecular identifiers were carried by the TCR beta cDNA libraries. TCRdb re-analysed the PCR reads in MiXCR, keeping a single row per CDR3 protein. Among about half a million distinct CDR3 sequences listed, over 35% were seen once. The specimen was blood. The origin of this receptor is a girl under 18 with multiple sclerosis.

The chain's CDR3 is CASSPRPVSYNEQFF. CDR3 bases: TGCGCCAGCAGCCCTCGGCCGGTCTCCTACAATGAGCAGTTCTTC. The rearrangement links TRBV5-1 to TRBJ2-1; no firm D call. V lost 4 bases and J 0 bases, leaving 11 bases between the germline ends. Germline assignment: CDR1 SGHRS and CDR2 YFSETQ. The CDR3 has 15 residues.